The rows below give T cell receptor beta chains drawn from one sample of a study of cytomegalovirus exposure and HLA in healthy donors. The data were produced by immunoSEQ multiplex PCR, yet TCRdb's version contains in-frame clones alone and is incomplete. The data contain roughly 120,000 clones, 55% to 70% of them singletons. Sequences were obtained from PBMCs. The receptors derive from a woman aged 25 to 39 in good health and CMV-seronegative. Both conserved end residues are part of each CDR3. D genes are given only for firm matches. Clone sizes are given selectively: once, few, many, or a class where the clone is expanded.

once	TRBV28	TRBJ2-3	TRBD2	CASSFSGRHTDTQYF	TGTGCCAGCAGTTTCAGCGGGAGGCACACAGATACGCAGTATTTT
NA	TRBV28	TRBJ2-6	TRBD2	CASLAGGISGANVLTF	TGTGCCAGCTTAGCGGGAGGGATCTCTGGGGCCAACGTCCTGACTTTC
NA	TRBV7-2	TRBJ2-7	TRBD1	CASSPGTGVGYEQYF	TGTGCCAGCAGCCCCGGGACAGGGGTCGGTTACGAGCAGTACTTC
NA	TRBV4-2	TRBJ2-7	TRBD1	CASSRPGQDGEQYF	TGTGCCAGCAGCCGACCGGGACAGGACGGCGAGCAGTACTTC
few	TRBV5-1	TRBJ2-4	NA	CASSLDGESGIQYF	TGCGCCAGCAGCTTGGACGGGGAATCTGGCATTCAGTACTTC
once	TRBV5-1	TRBJ1-1	TRBD1	CASSLTGGGTEAFF	TGCGCCAGCAGCTTGACAGGGGGGGGCACTGAAGCTTTCTTT
NA	TRBV4-2	TRBJ2-7	TRBD1	CASSQDRWDRVYEQYF	TGTGCCAGCAGCCAAGACCGCTGGGACAGGGTCTACGAGCAGTACTTC
NA	TRBV2	TRBJ2-1	NA	CASSEGSVFYNEQFF	TGTGCCAGCAGTGAAGGGAGTGTTTTCTACAATGAGCAGTTCTTC
once	TRBV6-1	TRBJ2-7	TRBD2	CASTEEAGGSSYEQYF	TGTGCCAGCACTGAGGAGGCGGGAGGGAGCTCCTACGAGCAGTACTTC
few	TRBV2	TRBJ2-2	TRBD2	CASLGTSGTGELFF	TGTGCCAGCCTAGGGACTAGTGGCACCGGGGAGCTGTTTTTT
NA	TRBV5-1	TRBJ2-7	TRBD1	CASSSLPGGVYEQYF	TGCGCCAGCAGCTCTCTCCCAGGGGGCGTGTACGAGCAGTACTTC
NA	TRBV27	TRBJ1-2	TRBD1	CASSRDSYGYTF	TGTGCCAGCAGTAGGGACAGCTATGGCTACACCTTC
NA	TRBV28	TRBJ1-1	NA	CASSLLAHREAFF	TGTGCCAGCAGTTTATTAGCCCACAGGGAAGCTTTCTTT
NA	TRBV4-1	TRBJ2-7	TRBD2	CASSQGMPSGRYEQYF	TGCGCCAGCAGCCAAGGTATGCCCAGCGGGAGGTACGAGCAGTACTTC
NA	TRBV19	TRBJ1-3	TRBD1	CASSRDRRNAGNTIYF	TGTGCCAGTAGTAGGGACAGAAGGAACGCTGGAAACACCATATATTTT
once	TRBV28	TRBJ1-1	TRBD1	CASRQKTGGHTEAFF	TGTGCCAGCAGGCAGAAGACAGGGGGCCACACTGAAGCTTTCTTT
NA	TRBV7-3	TRBJ2-5	NA	CASSLSGLPRETQYF	TGTGCCAGCAGCTTATCCGGACTACCGAGGGAGACCCAGTACTTC
NA	TRBV10-3	TRBJ2-5	NA	CAISDPPGLATYQETQYF	TGTGCCATCAGTGACCCCCCGGGGCTAGCGACTTACCAAGAGACCCAGTACTTC
NA	TRBV9	TRBJ1-2	TRBD1	CASSADREYYGYTF	TGTGCCAGCAGCGCCGACAGGGAATATTATGGCTACACCTTC
NA	TRBV20-1	TRBJ1-1	TRBD1	CSVRQGARAFF	TGCAGTGTAAGACAGGGGGCCCGAGCTTTCTTT
many	TRBV6-5	TRBJ2-2	NA	CASEDAGTGELFF	TGTGCCAGCGAAGATGCGGGTACCGGGGAGCTGTTTTTT
once	TRBV28	TRBJ2-1	NA	CASSFSNPRVEQFF	TGTGCCAGCAGTTTTTCGAATCCTAGAGTTGAGCAGTTCTTC
NA	TRBV28	TRBJ1-1	NA	CASSPAGSVTEAFF	TGTGCCAGCAGCCCCGCGGGGTCCGTTACTGAAGCTTTCTTT
NA	TRBV6-4	TRBJ2-3	NA	CASSDSQTDTQYF	TGTGCCAGCAGTGACTCCCAGACAGATACGCAGTATTTT
NA	TRBV6-5	TRBJ1-1	TRBD1	CASSRDSPDTEAFF	TGTGCCAGCAGTAGGGACAGCCCGGACACTGAAGCTTTCTTT
few	TRBV28	TRBJ1-2	TRBD1	CASRRQGINYGYTF	TGTGCCAGCAGGCGACAGGGGATCAACTATGGCTACACCTTC
once	TRBV5-3	TRBJ1-5	TRBD1	CARRTTRTGPKGPQHF	TGTGCCAGAAGAACAACCCGGACAGGGCCCAAGGGGCCCCAGCATTTT
NA	TRBV30	TRBJ2-7	TRBD1	CAWRGDSDSYEQYF	TGTGCCTGGAGAGGGGACAGCGACTCCTACGAGCAGTACTTC
NA	TRBV6-5	TRBJ2-3	NA	CASSYSGGSTDTQYF	TGTGCCAGCAGTTACTCGGGCGGGAGCACAGATACGCAGTATTTT
NA	TRBV29-1	TRBJ1-2	TRBD1	CSVPSDRGNGYTF	TGCAGCGTACCCTCGGACAGGGGGAATGGCTACACCTTC
NA	TRBV7-9	TRBJ1-1	NA	CASSLATGNTEAFF	TGTGCCAGCAGCTTAGCAACGGGGAACACTGAAGCTTTCTTT
NA	TRBV27	TRBJ1-1	NA	CASTLPHTEAFF	TGTGCCAGCACCCTCCCCCACACTGAAGCTTTCTTT
NA	TRBV2	TRBJ1-2	NA	CASNSGTASRGYTF	TGTGCCAGCAATAGCGGGACCGCTTCTAGGGGCTACACCTTC
few	TRBV7-6	TRBJ1-4	TRBD1	CASSLQGAGTNEKLFF	TGTGCCAGCAGCTTACAGGGGGCAGGAACTAATGAAAAACTGTTTTTT
NA	TRBV4-3	TRBJ2-2	TRBD2	CASSQGTSGNTGELFF	TGCGCCAGCAGCCAAGGGACTAGCGGTAACACCGGGGAGCTGTTTTTT
once	TRBV2	TRBJ2-5	TRBD2	CASSGGLAGVQTQYF	TGTGCCAGCAGTGGGGGACTAGCGGGAGTTCAGACCCAGTACTTC
few	TRBV27	TRBJ1-2	NA	CASGTRGGYGYTF	TGTGCCAGCGGAACCCGCGGGGGTTATGGCTACACCTTC
NA	TRBV14	TRBJ2-7	NA	CASSHRMSSSYEQYF	TGTGCCAGCAGCCACCGAATGTCCAGTTCCTACGAGCAGTACTTC
NA	TRBV9	TRBJ2-5	NA	CASSAGTRETQYF	TGTGCCAGCAGTGCTGGGACAAGAGAGACCCAGTACTTC
NA	TRBV2	TRBJ2-2	TRBD1	CASSRDSNTGELFF	TGTGCCAGCAGTCGGGACAGCAACACCGGGGAGCTGTTTTTT
few	TRBV2	TRBJ2-1	NA	CASSGVGYNEQFF	TGTGCCAGCAGCGGGGTAGGTTACAATGAGCAGTTCTTC
NA	TRBV25-1	TRBJ1-5	NA	CARYSICNQPQHF	TGTGCCAGATACAGCATTTGCAATCAGCCCCAGCATTTT
once	TRBV28	TRBJ1-1	TRBD1	CASSSRTGQMNTEAFF	TGTGCCAGCAGTTCCCGGACGGGACAGATGAACACTGAAGCTTTCTTT
NA	TRBV28	TRBJ2-7	TRBD2	CASSSSLAGLSYEQYF	TGTGCCAGCAGTTCCTCACTAGCGGGACTCTCCTACGAGCAGTACTTC
NA	TRBV21-1	TRBJ2-3	NA	CASSEPGTGADTQYF	TGTGCCAGCAGCGAACCGGGGACAGGGGCAGATACGCAGTATTTT
few	TRBV5-4	TRBJ1-2	TRBD1	CASSLGGGEGYTF	TGTGCCAGCAGCTTGGGAGGGGGCGAGGGCTACACCTTC
NA	TRBV7-9	TRBJ1-1	TRBD1	CASSLGRGGQGTNTEAFF	TGTGCCAGCAGCTTAGGCCGCGGGGGACAGGGGACGAACACTGAAGCTTTCTTT
NA	TRBV15	TRBJ2-7	NA	CATSRDHISYEQYF	TGTGCCACCAGCAGAGATCACATATCCTACGAGCAGTACTTC
few	TRBV28	TRBJ1-5	NA	CASSSHPQAGVGRPQHF	TGTGCCAGCAGTTCTCATCCACAGGCGGGGGTGGGTCGGCCCCAGCATTTT
once	TRBV6-1	TRBJ2-3	TRBD2	CASSEGLLAGGTDTQYF	TGTGCCAGCAGTGAGGGGCTACTAGCGGGAGGGACAGATACGCAGTATTTT
once	TRBV7-2	TRBJ2-3	NA	CASSLAYTDTQYF	TGTGCCAGCAGCTTAGCATACACAGATACGCAGTATTTT